These T cell receptor beta chains were read from a single sample in a study of beta chain features in type 1 diabetes. The table came from immunoSEQ multiplex PCR; TCRdb's copy has only in-frame clones and leaves some out. Seen here are hundreds of thousands of clones, around 10% observed once, and the top ten hold roughly 0.046%. Source material: naive CD4+ T cells from blood. The receptor source for this set is a woman between 18 and 30 years old in good health. CDR3s include the opening cysteine and the closing phenylalanine or tryptophan. A D gene is named only where the DNA matches it firmly. Size values are once, few and many counts, or a class for expanded clones, and some rows have none.

d_gene	abundance	v_gene	j_gene	CDR3nt	CDR3aa
TRBD2	-	TRBV28	TRBJ2-5	TGTGCCAGCAGTTTTAGTAGCGCTAGCGGACAAGAGACCCAGTACTTC	CASSFSSASGQETQYF
TRBD2	-	TRBV25-1	TRBJ2-3	TGTGCCAGCAGGCACTCCGGGACTAGCGGCACAGATACGCAGTATTTT	CASRHSGTSGTDTQYF
-	-	TRBV6-6	TRBJ2-2	TGTGCCAGCAGTTACTCGGGGAGCACCGGGGAGCTGTTTTTT	CASSYSGSTGELFF
TRBD2	-	TRBV9	TRBJ2-7	TGTGCCAGCAGCGTAGGGGCGGGAGGGTCCCCCTACGAGCAGTACTTC	CASSVGAGGSPYEQYF
-	-	TRBV21-1	TRBJ2-1	TGTGCCAGCAGCAAAGTGGTAGGGCTGAGCTCCTACAATGAGCAGTTCTTC	CASSKVVGLSSYNEQFF
-	-	TRBV27	TRBJ2-5	TGTGCCAGCAGCCGGTACCAAGAGACCCAGTACTTC	CASSRYQETQYF
TRBD2	-	TRBV15	TRBJ2-1	TGTGCCACCAGCAGAGATAGCGGGGCCTACAATGAGCAGTTCTTC	CATSRDSGAYNEQFF
-	few	TRBV25-1	TRBJ1-5	TGTGCCAGCAGTGAACCCGTCGGGCCCCAGCATTTT	CASSEPVGPQHF
TRBD1	-	TRBV29-1	TRBJ1-4	TGCAGCGCCGGGGGGACAGGGACTGAAAAACTGTTTTTT	CSAGGTGTEKLFF
TRBD2	-	TRBV2	TRBJ2-1	TGTGCCAGCAGTGAATTGCGACTAGCGGGAGAGATGAATGAGCAGTTCTTC	CASSELRLAGEMNEQFF
-	-	TRBV20-1	TRBJ2-2	TGCAGTGCTCGATTCATTGGGGAGCTGTTTTTT	CSARFIGELFF
TRBD2	few	TRBV30	TRBJ2-7	TGTGCCTGGATTAACTCGGGCGGGAGGGCCCAGCACGAGCAGTACTTC	CAWINSGGRAQHEQYF
TRBD1	few	TRBV7-2	TRBJ1-4	TGTGCCAGCAGCTTAGCGCGGGGGACAGGGAAAAGCCTGTTTTTT	CASSLARGTGKSLFF
-	few	TRBV7-3	TRBJ2-1	TGTGCCAGCAGCTTGAGTGGAGCGGGTCAGTTCTTC	CASSLSGAGQFF
-	-	TRBV9	TRBJ2-7	TGTGCCAGTTCTCGGGGCTACGAGCAGTACTTC	CASSRGYEQYF
-	-	TRBV5-1	TRBJ2-7	TGCGCCAGCAGCTTGGGCGTGGGCGGCGAGCAGTACTTC	CASSLGVGGEQYF
-	-	TRBV5-1	TRBJ1-1	TGCGCCAGCAGCTTCCGGGAAGGGAGCACTGAAGCTTTCTTT	CASSFREGSTEAFF
TRBD2	few	TRBV5-1	TRBJ2-5	TGCGCCAGCAGCTCCGGGACTAGCGGGGATGTGACCCAGTACTTC	CASSSGTSGDVTQYF
-	-	TRBV7-2	TRBJ2-2	TGTGCCAGCAGCTGGGCGACTATTCTTGACGGGGAGCTGTTTTTT	CASSWATILDGELFF
-	few	TRBV7-2	TRBJ2-1	TGTGCCAGCAGCTCTGGCGGTAGTGAGCAGTTCTTC	CASSSGGSEQFF
-	-	TRBV29-1	TRBJ1-1	TGCAGCGTTGCACAGGGAGGATTCGTCACTGAAGCTTTCTTT	CSVAQGGFVTEAFF
TRBD1	-	TRBV10-3	TRBJ1-2	TGTGCCATCAGTACCGACAGGGAAGATGGCTACACCTTC	CAISTDREDGYTF
TRBD1	-	TRBV6-5	TRBJ2-1	TGTGCCAGCAGAGGGGGACAGGGGTCGACCAATGAGCAGTTCTTC	CASRGGQGSTNEQFF
-	few	TRBV5-4	TRBJ2-7	TGTGCCAGCAGCTTGGATTTGCGGAGCTACGAGCAGTACTTC	CASSLDLRSYEQYF
TRBD1	-	TRBV6-5	TRBJ1-2	TGTGCCAGCAGTACAGGACAGGGTGTGGATGGCTACACCTTC	CASSTGQGVDGYTF
-	few	TRBV9	TRBJ2-1	TGTGCCAGCAGCGTAGGGGCAGGCACCTACAATGAGCAGTTCTTC	CASSVGAGTYNEQFF
-	-	TRBV7-2	TRBJ1-4	TGTGCCAGCAGCTTGCAACCCTGGGTAAAACTGTTTTTT	CASSLQPWVKLFF
TRBD1	-	TRBV14	TRBJ2-7	TGTGCCAGCCGGGCCGGACAGGGCCCATTCTACGAGCAGTACTTC	CASRAGQGPFYEQYF
-	-	TRBV7-9	TRBJ1-1	TGTGCCAGCAGCTTAACGACAGACACTGAAGCTTTCTTT	CASSLTTDTEAFF
-	-	TRBV30	TRBJ1-1	TGTGCCTGGAGTGTCGGGCGTACTAACACTGAAGCTTTCTTT	CAWSVGRTNTEAFF
-	-	TRBV9	TRBJ2-2	TGTGCCAGCAGCTCTCGAGGGGGAGGGAACACCGGGGAGCTGTTTTTT	CASSSRGGGNTGELFF
-	-	TRBV7-2	TRBJ2-5	TGTGCCAGCAGCTTAGAGCGGGAAGAGACCCAGTACTTC	CASSLEREETQYF
-	-	TRBV19	TRBJ2-1	TGTGCCAGTAGTTTCTTACCGGGCCTAAATGAGCAGTTCTTC	CASSFLPGLNEQFF
-	-	TRBV7-3	TRBJ2-1	TGTGCCAGCAATCTGGACGGGGTTGGGTACAATGAGCAGTTCTTC	CASNLDGVGYNEQFF
-	-	TRBV7-2	TRBJ2-7	TGTGCCAGCAGCCCATCTGGGGCGGCCAGACTCTACGAGCAGTACTTC	CASSPSGAARLYEQYF
-	-	TRBV7-2	TRBJ2-5	TGTGCCAGCAGCCTGGACCCCCACCAAGAGACCCAGTACTTC	CASSLDPHQETQYF
TRBD2	-	TRBV11-3	TRBJ2-7	TGTGCCAGCAGCCCTTACGAACAAGCGGGAGGGCCGATCGAGCAGTACTTC	CASSPYEQAGGPIEQYF
-	few	TRBV4-1	TRBJ2-3	TGCGCCAGCAGCCAAGGGTGGTCGGATAGCACAGATACGCAGTATTTT	CASSQGWSDSTDTQYF
-	few	TRBV30	TRBJ1-3	TGTGCCTGGAGTGTAAAGGGAGGCGTCCCAGGAAACACCATATATTTT	CAWSVKGGVPGNTIYF
TRBD2	-	TRBV15	TRBJ2-5	TGTGCCACCAGCAGCCCAATCCGGCTAGCGGGATCAGGGCAAGAGACCCAGTACTTC	CATSSPIRLAGSGQETQYF
TRBD2	few	TRBV27	TRBJ2-1	TGTGCCAGCAGTTCGCTAGCGGGGCCCTACAATGAGCAGTTCTTC	CASSSLAGPYNEQFF
-	-	TRBV18	TRBJ1-2	TGTGCCAGCTCACCTACGTCCCCCTCCAGGGGTGCTGGCTACACCTTC	CASSPTSPSRGAGYTF
TRBD2	-	TRBV7-2	TRBJ2-7	TGTGCCAGCAGCTTTTTAGCGGGGGGCTACGAGCAGTACTTC	CASSFLAGGYEQYF
TRBD2	few	TRBV9	TRBJ2-1	TGTGCCAGCAGCGTATCCCCCCAGGGAGGGGTCAATGAGCAGTTCTTC	CASSVSPQGGVNEQFF
TRBD1	-	TRBV5-1	TRBJ2-3	TGCGCCAGCAGCCCGGACAGGGGGGACACAGATACGCAGTATTTT	CASSPDRGDTDTQYF
-	-	TRBV30	TRBJ1-1	TGTGCCTGGAGTGTCGCGGGTTACACTGAAGCTTTCTTT	CAWSVAGYTEAFF
-	-	TRBV4-3	TRBJ2-1	TGCGCCAGCAGCCAAAGTATGCCTAGTTCGGGCAATGAGCAGTTCTTC	CASSQSMPSSGNEQFF
-	-	TRBV29-1	TRBJ1-5	TGCAGCGTCCCAGGGGAGGGTAGCAATCAGCCCCAGCATTTT	CSVPGEGSNQPQHF